A selection of T cell receptor beta chains follows, all from one sample in a study of Ad26.COV2.S vaccination and SARS-CoV-2 variants. Data came from immunoSEQ multiplex PCR; TCRdb stores just in-frame clones and leaves some out. The profile shows about 400,000 clones, 70% to 90% of them singletons. Material: peripheral blood, obtained in a trial of Ad26.COV2.S vaccine versus placebo. The receptor source for this set is a person between 18 and 60 years old who received the Ad26.COV2.S COVID-19 vaccine or a placebo. Both conserved end residues are part of each CDR3. The order of the fields is J gene, V gene, CDR3 protein.

j_call: TRBJ2-1; v_call: TRBV18; cdr3_aa: CASSLLAGGYNEQFF
j_call: TRBJ2-7; v_call: TRBV5-1; cdr3_aa: CASSLGKADRSYEQYF
j_call: TRBJ1-1; v_call: TRBV27; cdr3_aa: CASSLLSPQKETEAFF
j_call: TRBJ1-6; v_call: TRBV7-6; cdr3_aa: CASSLQDSYNSPLHF
j_call: TRBJ2-2; v_call: TRBV7-2; cdr3_aa: CASSLVGPFSAGELFF
j_call: TRBJ1-1; v_call: TRBV5-4; cdr3_aa: CASSPNGETWATEAFF
j_call: TRBJ1-3; v_call: TRBV6-5; cdr3_aa: CASTQQGAGNTIYF
j_call: TRBJ2-7; v_call: TRBV7-6; cdr3_aa: CASSLEAGPRAEQYF
j_call: TRBJ1-1; v_call: TRBV6-5; cdr3_aa: CASRHTGINTEAFF
j_call: TRBJ1-2; v_call: TRBV7-6; cdr3_aa: CASEYPPKGDYGYTF
j_call: TRBJ2-1; v_call: TRBV2; cdr3_aa: CASSEGGGRYNEQFF
j_call: TRBJ1-2; v_call: TRBV5-5; cdr3_aa: CASSQGLPYGYTF
j_call: TRBJ2-5; v_call: TRBV7-2; cdr3_aa: CASSLFYEGTQYF
j_call: TRBJ2-5; v_call: TRBV3-1/TRBV3-2; cdr3_aa: CASSPGATSGDETQYF
j_call: TRBJ1-6; v_call: TRBV3-1/TRBV3-2; cdr3_aa: CASTQTGTGLNSPLHF
j_call: TRBJ1-2; v_call: TRBV7-2; cdr3_aa: CASSSRQGPDGYTF
j_call: TRBJ2-1; v_call: TRBV5-6; cdr3_aa: CASSDSGNEQFF
j_call: TRBJ1-2; v_call: TRBV6-5; cdr3_aa: CASVKGVYGYTF
j_call: TRBJ2-5; v_call: TRBV5-1; cdr3_aa: CASSFGETQYF
j_call: TRBJ2-5; v_call: TRBV9; cdr3_aa: CASSVGQGVKTQYF
j_call: TRBJ1-1; v_call: TRBV2; cdr3_aa: CASNQGIQNTEAFF
j_call: TRBJ2-3; v_call: TRBV10-1; cdr3_aa: CASSDPTGMDTQYF
j_call: TRBJ1-2; v_call: TRBV5-1; cdr3_aa: CASSDRTGANYGYTF
j_call: TRBJ2-1; v_call: TRBV3-1/TRBV3-2; cdr3_aa: CASSLQGTYEQFF
j_call: TRBJ2-7; v_call: TRBV19; cdr3_aa: CASSPGRDGPGQFDEQYF
j_call: TRBJ2-7; v_call: TRBV5-5; cdr3_aa: CASSLAGGTSYEQYF
j_call: TRBJ1-6; v_call: TRBV6-5; cdr3_aa: CASSWTGDYNSPLHF
j_call: TRBJ2-1; v_call: TRBV25-1; cdr3_aa: CASSESREGGPYNEQFF
j_call: TRBJ2-5; v_call: TRBV3-1/TRBV3-2; cdr3_aa: CASSQEPRWEETQYF
j_call: TRBJ1-2; v_call: TRBV9; cdr3_aa: CASSGTFRYGYTF
j_call: TRBJ2-2; v_call: TRBV5-1; cdr3_aa: CASSGTNTGELFF
j_call: TRBJ1-4; v_call: TRBV6-5; cdr3_aa: CASRTATNEKLFF
j_call: TRBJ2-4; v_call: TRBV12-3/TRBV12-4; cdr3_aa: CASSRTGQDIQYF
j_call: TRBJ1-2; v_call: TRBV7-9; cdr3_aa: CASSLKKVKAAGWLRGYTF
j_call: TRBJ1-2; v_call: TRBV21-1; cdr3_aa: CASRKGVRSFYTF
j_call: TRBJ1-1; v_call: TRBV29-1; cdr3_aa: CSVGDSEAFF
j_call: TRBJ1-1; v_call: TRBV6-5; cdr3_aa: CASGRDGTEAFF
j_call: TRBJ2-7; v_call: TRBV20-1; cdr3_aa: CSASSETNYEQYF
j_call: TRBJ2-3; v_call: TRBV3-1/TRBV3-2; cdr3_aa: CASSQQGVRTDTQYF
j_call: TRBJ2-2; v_call: TRBV5-5; cdr3_aa: CASRKTEGGELFF
j_call: TRBJ2-1; v_call: TRBV5-1; cdr3_aa: CASSGTSGGEQFF
j_call: TRBJ1-5; v_call: TRBV27; cdr3_aa: CASSFQGGNQPQHF
j_call: TRBJ1-3; v_call: TRBV11-2; cdr3_aa: CASSLGPLDSGNTIYF
j_call: TRBJ1-5; v_call: TRBV24-1; cdr3_aa: CATSDRDDRGDQPQHF
j_call: TRBJ1-2; v_call: TRBV4-1; cdr3_aa: CASRPDTRAGYTF
j_call: TRBJ2-1; v_call: TRBV29-1; cdr3_aa: CSVDEQFF
j_call: TRBJ1-5; v_call: TRBV19; cdr3_aa: CASSVPGQPQHF
j_call: TRBJ2-3; v_call: TRBV7-2; cdr3_aa: CASSLGSTGTDTQYF
j_call: TRBJ2-5; v_call: TRBV7-8; cdr3_aa: CASSLRPLGSSGAGGETQYF
j_call: TRBJ2-1; v_call: TRBV5-5; cdr3_aa: CASSLAAGTYNEQFF
j_call: TRBJ2-3; v_call: TRBV3-1/TRBV3-2; cdr3_aa: CASSETSAGSTDTQYF
j_call: TRBJ1-4; v_call: TRBV2; cdr3_aa: CASSQRATNEKLFF
j_call: TRBJ1-3; v_call: TRBV6-5; cdr3_aa: CASSTNSGNTIYF
j_call: TRBJ2-7; v_call: TRBV6-5; cdr3_aa: CASSYSQGFEQYF
j_call: TRBJ1-1; v_call: TRBV4-3; cdr3_aa: CASSQVGGGEMTEAFF